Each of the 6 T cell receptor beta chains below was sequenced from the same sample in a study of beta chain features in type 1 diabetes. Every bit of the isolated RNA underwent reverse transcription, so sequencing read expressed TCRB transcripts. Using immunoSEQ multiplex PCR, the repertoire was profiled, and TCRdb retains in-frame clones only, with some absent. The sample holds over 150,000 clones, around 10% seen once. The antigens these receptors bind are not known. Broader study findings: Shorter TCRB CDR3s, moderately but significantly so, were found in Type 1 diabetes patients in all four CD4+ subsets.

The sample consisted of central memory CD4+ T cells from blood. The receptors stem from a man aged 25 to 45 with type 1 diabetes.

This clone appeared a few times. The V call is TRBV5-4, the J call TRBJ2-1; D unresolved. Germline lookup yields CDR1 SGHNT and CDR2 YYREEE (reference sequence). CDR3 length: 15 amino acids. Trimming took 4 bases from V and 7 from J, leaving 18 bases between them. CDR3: CASSQDFTLSNEQFF. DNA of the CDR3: TGTGCCAGCAGCCAAGACTTTACGCTTTCGAATGAGCAGTTCTTC.

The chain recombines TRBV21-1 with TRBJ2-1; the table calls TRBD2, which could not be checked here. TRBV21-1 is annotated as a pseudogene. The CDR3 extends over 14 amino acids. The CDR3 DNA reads TGTGCCAGCGGGCTAGCGGGAGTAAAAATCGAGCAGTTCTTC. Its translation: CASGLAGVKIEQFF.

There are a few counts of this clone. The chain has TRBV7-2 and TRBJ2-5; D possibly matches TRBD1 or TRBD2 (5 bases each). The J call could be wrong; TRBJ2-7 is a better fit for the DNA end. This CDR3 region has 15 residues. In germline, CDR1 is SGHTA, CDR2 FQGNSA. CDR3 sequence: CASSLSGRDSYEQYF. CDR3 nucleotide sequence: TGTGCCAGCAGCTTAAGCGGCAGGGACTCCTACGAGCAGTACTTC.

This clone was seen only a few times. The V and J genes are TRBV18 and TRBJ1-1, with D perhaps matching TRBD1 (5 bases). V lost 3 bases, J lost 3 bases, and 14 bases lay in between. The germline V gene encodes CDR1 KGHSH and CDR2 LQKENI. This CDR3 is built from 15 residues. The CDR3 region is CASSPFRGEDTEAFF. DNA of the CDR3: TGTGCCAGCTCACCGTTTCGGGGGGAGGACACTGAAGCTTTCTTT. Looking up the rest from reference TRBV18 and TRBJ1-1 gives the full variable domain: NAGVMQNPRHLVRRRGQEARLRCSPMKGHSHVYWYRQLPEEGLKFMVYLQKENIIDESGMPKERFSAEFPKEGPSILRIQQVVRGDSAAYFCASSPFRGEDTEAFFGQGTRLTVV.

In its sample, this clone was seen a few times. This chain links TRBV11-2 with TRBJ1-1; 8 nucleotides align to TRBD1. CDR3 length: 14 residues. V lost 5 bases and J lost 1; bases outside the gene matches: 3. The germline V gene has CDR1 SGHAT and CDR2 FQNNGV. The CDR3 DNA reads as TGTGCCAGCAGCCCTGGGACAGGGAACACTGAAGCTTTCTTT. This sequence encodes CASSPGTGNTEAFF.

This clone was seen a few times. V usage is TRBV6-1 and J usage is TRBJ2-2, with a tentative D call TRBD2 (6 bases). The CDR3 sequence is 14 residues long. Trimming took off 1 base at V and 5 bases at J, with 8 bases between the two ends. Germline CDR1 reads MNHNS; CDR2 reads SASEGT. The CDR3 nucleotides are TGTGCCAGCAGTGAAGTTCGGGGGACCGGGGAGCTGTTTTTT. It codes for CASSEVRGTGELFF.